These 7 T cell receptor beta chains were sequenced from one sample in a study of blood T cells in healthy people across ages. For the second PCR, which ran for about 7 to 11 cycles, a sample-barcoded 5' primer and a J-beta primer mix were used. Via MiXCR, TCRdb re-called the 5' RACE reads, giving one row per CDR3 protein. The data show approximately 670,000 distinct CDR3 sequences, with about 43% seen just once and 25% to 35% held by the top ten. The sample consisted of blood. The source is an older man in good health.

This clonotype was picked up a small number of times. The chain uses TRBV7-2 and TRBJ2-5; either TRBD1 or TRBD2 may supply D (5 bases each). V dropped 6 bases and J dropped 2 bases, with 16 bases sitting between them. This CDR3 spans 15 amino acids. Germline CDR1 reads SGHTA; CDR2 reads FQGNSA. The CDR3 DNA follows: TGTGCCAGCAGAACTCGGGCCGGGACGCAAGAGACCCAGTACTTC. Translated: CASRTRAGTQETQYF. Complete variable domain (other parts from reference TRBV7-2 and TRBJ2-5): GAGVSQSPSNKVTEKGKDVELRCDPISGHTALYWYRQSLGQGLEFLIYFQGNSAPDKSGLPSDRFSAERTGGSVSTLTIQRTQQEDSAVYLCASRTRAGTQETQYFGPGTRLLVL.

Only one count was recorded for this clonotype. This chain joins TRBV24-1 and TRBJ2-5, with 10 nucleotides matching TRBD1. The J segment lost 3 bases and the V segment lost 6 bases, leaving 9 bases of the junction unmatched. The length of the CDR3 is 16 residues. Germline values: CDR1 KGHDR, CDR2 SFDVKD. CDR3 in DNA: TGTGCCACCAGTCAATTTCTGGGGACAGGGGAAGAGACCCAGTACTTC. This codes for CATSQFLGTGEETQYF.

This clonotype has only a few counts. The chain links TRBV2 to TRBJ2-7; 8 nucleotides agree with TRBD2. This CDR3 is built from 14 residues. V was clipped by 6 bases and J by 6 bases; unmatched bases: 10. CDR1 is SNHLY, CDR2 FYNNEI, per germline. CDR3 residues: CASSLTGGQSEQYF. The DNA for the CDR3 is TGTGCCAGCAGCCTTACGGGGGGGCAATCCGAGCAGTACTTC.

This clonotype was counted between two and nine times. The chain combines TRBV4-3 with TRBJ2-1; 8 positions agree with TRBD2. Germline loops: CDR1 LGHNA, CDR2 YSLEER. The CDR3 sequence is 16 residues long. V lost 0 bases to trimming and J lost 3 bases; unmatched junction nucleotides: 4. The chain's CDR3 is CASSQDGTRVYNEQFF. DNA for the CDR3: TGCGCCAGCAGCCAAGATGGGACTAGAGTCTACAATGAGCAGTTCTTC.

J is TRBJ2-5 and V is TRBV20-1, with 12 bases lining up with TRBD2. Trimming took 2 bases from V and 2 from J; bases not matched to a gene: 9. Germline CDR1 is DFQATT and CDR2 is SNEGSKA (reference sequence). The CDR3 is 17 residues long. The CDR3 reads CSARRGYTSGGQETQYF. CDR3 DNA: TGCAGTGCTAGACGGGGCTATACTAGCGGGGGGCAAGAGACCCAGTACTTC.

This clonotype has a handful of counts. This chain connects TRBV7-9 to TRBJ2-5; maybe TRBD1 (6 bases). Germline lookup yields CDR1 SEHNR and CDR2 FQNEAQ (reference sequence). The CDR3 runs 15 residues. With 5 bases removed from V and 1 base from J, the gap between germline ends came to 14 bases. The CDR3 reads CASSQWGPGQETQYF. The CDR3 bases are TGTGCCAGCAGCCAGTGGGGGCCCGGCCAAGAGACCCAGTACTTC.

The J gene is TRBJ2-1, the V gene TRBV14; D is possibly TRBD2 (5 bases). V lost 0 bases and J 7 bases, leaving 10 bases between the germline ends. This CDR3 region has 14 residues. Germline loops: CDR1 SGHDN, CDR2 FVKESK. The DNA of the CDR3 is TGTGCCAGCAGCCAAGATTCCGGGGTTAATGAGCAGTTCTTC. As protein: CASSQDSGVNEQFF.